This T cell receptor beta chain was observed in a study of CD8+CD57+ T cells in acquired aplastic anemia (dated by TCRdb to 2017 to 2018). About the full investigation: Extracted DNA from sorted CD4+ and CD8+ cells averaged approximately 3 ug, ranging from roughly 0.17 to 30 ug. CD8+CD57+ expansion was defined as frequency above the mean frequency observed in healthy subjects. Paper-wide results and their limitations: Although 25 to 30 CD8+ CDR3 sequences were shared by patients and controls, these sequences appeared highly expressed in patients and within the immunodominant clones of patients. Between patients and healthy controls, no significant difference in CD8+ Simpson's diversity was found (P=0.060).

According to the germline V gene, CDR1 reads SGHRS and CDR2 reads YFSETQ. A distance of 20 bases separates the germline ends of V and J, which lose 5 bases and 0 bases respectively. The CDR3 numbers 17 residues from cysteine through phenylalanine. Here the CDR3 DNA is all that survives: 51 bases in frame from base 1. Flow cytometry had shown CD8+CD57+ cell expansion in the patients selected for sequencing. Severe acquired aplastic anemia was diagnosed in all patients according to International Study of Aplastic Anemia and Agranulocytosis and Camitta criteria. At the time blood was sampled, none of the patients had received any therapy. In this study, sorted CD4+ and CD8+ T cells from the blood of healthy subjects and of severe aplastic anemia patients had their TCR repertoires deep-sequenced. In the USA, patient enrollment took place under clinicaltrials.gov protocols 00001620, 01623167, 00001397, 00071045, 00081523 and 00961064. Ficoll-Paque density gradient centrifugation was used to isolate peripheral blood mononuclear cells. CD4+ and CD8+ T cells were sorted by FACS or magnetic beads before DNA extraction.

This clonotype has just a few counts. The target of this receptor is not known. The input lacks base qualities; no much larger clone sits a single base away. Genomic DNA was used as template for profiling of TCR beta VDJ combinations and CDR3 sequences. An Illumina HiSeq 2000 was the platform used for TCR repertoire sequencing. Turning to the authors' computational methods: Repertoires were assessed using TRBV/TRBJ rearrangement plots, CDR3 size and DJ length profiles, and Simpson's diversity index. The immunodominant clone was defined as the most abundant DNA sequence in deep sequencing data. CDR3 amino acid sequences were screened for sharing across subjects and were compared with published repertoires and the VDJdb database. TCRdb reanalyzed the raw reads on its own, using fastp at Q25 for trimming and MiXCR for clone calling, and kept in-frame beta chains. Entries are consolidated by CDR3 protein sequence, retaining the most common genes and DNA. Here the V and J calls rest on TCRdb's processing, not on the authors' analysis. Recorded for this sample are hundreds of thousands of distinct CDR3 sequences; roughly half of them occurred a single time. In total, the top ten clones hold 7.8% of the sample.

The sequenced sample was sorted CD4+, CD8+, or CD8+CD57+ T cells (not recorded which) from PBMCs. This TCR came from a human donor with aplastic anemia. The chain employs TRBV5-1 and TRBJ1-1; no confident D gene assignment can be made. CDR3 reads: CASRINDISFMNTEAFF. The DNA sequence is as follows: TGCGCCAGCAGAATAAATGACATAAGCTTTATGAACACTGAAGCTTTCTTT. The CDR3 plus the reference TRBV5-1 and TRBJ1-1 genes for the other parts give the full variable domain: KAGVTQTPRYLIKTRGQQVTLSCSPISGHRSVSWYQQTPGQGLQFLFEYFSETQRNKGNFPGRFSGRQFSNSRSEMNVSTLELGDSALYLCASRINDISFMNTEAFFGQGTRLTVV.